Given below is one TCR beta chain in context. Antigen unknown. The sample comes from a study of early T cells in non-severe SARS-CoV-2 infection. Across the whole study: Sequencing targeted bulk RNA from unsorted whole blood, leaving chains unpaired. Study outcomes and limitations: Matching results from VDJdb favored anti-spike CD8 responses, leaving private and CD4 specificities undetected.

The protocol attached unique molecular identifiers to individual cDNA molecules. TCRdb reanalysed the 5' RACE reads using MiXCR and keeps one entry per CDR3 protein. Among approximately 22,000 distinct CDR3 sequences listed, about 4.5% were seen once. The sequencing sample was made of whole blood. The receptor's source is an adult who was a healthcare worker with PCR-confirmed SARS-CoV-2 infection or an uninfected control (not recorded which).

CDR3 protein: CSASPQRGASDTQYF. The CDR3 DNA sequence: TGCAGTGCTAGTCCCCAGAGGGGGGCGTCAGATACGCAGTATTTT. The rearrangement joins TRBV20-1 to TRBJ2-3; D is perhaps TRBD1 or TRBD2 (6 bases each). Deletions cut 3 bases from V and 4 bases from J, with 17 bases between. This CDR3 comprises 15 residues. CDR1 and CDR2 (germline): DFQATT, SNEGSKA (reference sequence).